What follows are 13 T cell receptor beta chains derived from one specimen sequenced in a study of blood T cell repertoires in COVID-19. The assay was immunoSEQ multiplex PCR, and TCRdb's table has in-frame clones only and misses some. The repertoire holds more than 100,000 clones, with about 85% as singletons. Sequenced input: peripheral blood. The receptor set was obtained from a man older than 75 with acute or convalescent COVID-19.

The V and J genes are TRBV5-1 and TRBJ2-5; TRBD2 matches 12 bases. V was clipped by 6 bases and J by 5 bases; unmatched bases: 11. Germline CDR1 reads SGHRS; CDR2 reads YFSETQ. CDR3 length equals 16 residues. The CDR3 loop is CASKGLAGVLGETQYF. CDR3 nucleotides: TGCGCCAGCAAGGGACTAGCGGGCGTCCTAGGGGAGACCCAGTACTTC.

This chain joins TRBV25-1 and TRBJ2-5, with 8 bases lining up with TRBD2. The CDR3 consists of 14 residues. Germline V CDR1 and CDR2: MGHDK, SYGVNS. J was trimmed by 5 bases and V by 5 bases; bases with no gene match: 7. CDR3 DNA: TGTGCCAGCAGTTCCGGGAGGGGTATGGAGACCCAGTACTTC. Translated: CASSSGRGMETQYF.

This clone was recorded once. The chain combines TRBV9 with TRBJ2-1, with a tentative D call TRBD2 (5 bases). The CDR3 sequence is 15 residues long. V lost 3 bases to trimming and J lost 6 bases, with 16 bases between them. Germline CDR1 SGDLS, CDR2 YYNGEE. The CDR3 DNA reads TGTGCCAGCAGCGGACGGGAATCAATCTTCAATGAGCAGTTCTTC. Protein product: CASSGRESIFNEQFF. Based on the CDR3 plus reference TRBV9 and TRBJ2-1, the full variable domain is DSGVTQTPKHLITATGQRVTLRCSPRSGDLSVYWYQQSLDQGLQFLIQYYNGEERAKGNILERFSAQQFPDLHSELNLSSLELGDSALYFCASSGRESIFNEQFFGPGTRLTVL.

The rearrangement links TRBV9 to TRBJ2-7, with 7 nucleotides matching TRBD2. V gave up 4 bases and J gave up 0 bases; unmatched junction bases: 10. The CDR3 covers 16 residues. Germline CDR1 and CDR2: SGDLS and YYNGEE. Here the CDR3 reads CASSLVASGPSYEQYF. The CDR3 DNA reads as TGTGCCAGCAGCTTAGTTGCTAGCGGACCCTCCTACGAGCAGTACTTC.

This chain uses TRBV18 with TRBJ2-3; TRBD2 agrees at 11 bases. Germline CDR1 is KGHSH and CDR2 is LQKENI. The V gene end was trimmed by 3 bases and the J gene end by 2 bases; junction bases not matched to a gene: 1. The CDR3 contains 15 residues. The CDR3, as DNA: TGTGCCAGCTCACCGGGACTAGCGGACACAGATACGCAGTATTTT. Translation gives CASSPGLADTDTQYF.

The chain has TRBV18 and TRBJ1-4, with TRBD1 as a possible D gene (5 bases). V lost 2 bases and J lost 2, with 12 bases in between. Per the germline V gene, CDR1 is KGHSH and CDR2 is LQKENI. This CDR3 region has 16 residues. CDR3 bases: TGTGCCAGCTCACCAAAGCGCGGGGCGACTAATGAAAAACTGTTTTTT. It codes for CASSPKRGATNEKLFF.

The rearrangement joins TRBV5-5 to TRBJ1-5, with a possible D match to TRBD1 (5 bases). This CDR3 region has 14 residues. Germline V CDR1 and CDR2: SGHKS, YYEKEE (reference sequence). The V and J ends lost 2 bases and 0 bases respectively, with 6 bases between them. Here the CDR3 DNA reads TGTGCCAGCAGCTTCGGGGGTAGCAATCAGCCCCAGCATTTT. As protein: CASSFGGSNQPQHF.

V gene TRBV5-4 combines with J gene TRBJ1-2; TRBD1 is a possible D gene (6 bases). V was pared by 4 bases and J by 5 bases, with 21 bases between. This CDR3 is built from 16 residues. Germline V lookup: CDR1 SGHNT, CDR2 YYREEE (reference sequence). The CDR3 loop is CASSKSAGAESYGYTF. CDR3 DNA sequence: TGTGCCAGCAGCAAATCCGCGGGGGCAGAGTCTTATGGCTACACCTTC.

In the case of this clone: Other DNA sequences in the sample encode the same CDR3. The chain joins TRBV5-1 to TRBJ1-5; 7 bases are a match to TRBD1. This CDR3 contains 15 residues. Per germline, CDR1 SGHRS and CDR2 YFSETQ. With 1 base clipped from V and 3 bases from J, the junction kept 4 bases outside the gene matches. As DNA, the CDR3 is TGCGCCAGCAGCTTGACAGGGGACTCCAATCAGCCCCAGCATTTT. Translation gives CASSLTGDSNQPQHF.

The rearrangement links TRBV2 to TRBJ2-1; TRBD1 aligns across 12 bases. The V gene end was trimmed by 6 bases and the J gene end by 12 bases; junction bases not matched to a gene: 15. The germline V gene has CDR1 SNHLY and CDR2 FYNNEI. CDR3 length: 16 amino acids. The chain's CDR3 is CASRPGTGGSKSGQFF. CDR3 sequence (DNA): TGTGCCAGCAGACCCGGGACAGGGGGCAGCAAATCGGGGCAGTTCTTC. Together with reference TRBV2 and TRBJ2-1, the CDR3 gives the full variable domain: EPEVTQTPSHQVTQMGQEVILRCVPISNHLYFYWYRQILGQKVEFLVSFYNNEISEKSEIFDDQFSVERPDGSNFTLKIRSTKLEDSAMYFCASRPGTGGSKSGQFFGPGTRLTVL.

The gene calls are TRBV2 and TRBJ2-5, with 7 bases matching TRBD1. The germline V gene has CDR1 SNHLY and CDR2 FYNNEI. The CDR3 is 16 residues long. Germline trimming cut 6 bases from V and 5 bases from J; bases unmatched to any gene: 15. The CDR3 region has the DNA TGTGCCAGCAGCCGGACAGGAATAGATCCACGTGAGACCCAGTACTTC. Encoded protein: CASSRTGIDPRETQYF.

The chain carries TRBV19 and TRBJ2-1; TRBD2 matches 14 bases. CDR3 length equals 18 residues. Trimming took 5 bases from V and 0 from J; bases not matched to a gene: 6. Germline CDR1 and CDR2: LNHDA and SQIVND (reference sequence). DNA for the CDR3: TGTGCCAGTAGTCCCCAAGGACTAGCGGGAGGCTCCTACAATGAGCAGTTCTTC. Protein: CASSPQGLAGGSYNEQFF.

This clone was picked up a small number of times. The chain uses TRBV27 and TRBJ1-1; 11 nucleotides line up with TRBD1. CDR3 length: 15 residues. V was clipped by 4 bases and J by 11 bases; unmatched bases: 12. The germline gives CDR1 MNHEY, CDR2 SMNVEV (reference sequence). CDR3 nucleotide sequence: TGTGCCAGCAGTTCCGCAGGACAGGGGGCCCGAGGCGCTTTCTTT. It translates to CASSSAGQGARGAFF.